This TCR beta chain was retrieved from a study of cytomegalovirus exposure and HLA in healthy donors. Study background: Falling in the Caucasian-associated ancestry cluster were 80% to 90% of under 450 genotyped donors.

V shed 3 bases and J 1 base; nucleotides not matched to a gene: 8. This CDR3 spans 17 amino acids. Germline CDR1 reads SGDLS; CDR2 reads YYNGEE. With 60 Vbeta and 13 Jbeta primers, the PCR was carried out. Libraries were prepared by immunoSEQ multiplex PCR; TCRdb keeps only in-frame clonotypes and omits some of them. Of 150,000 to 200,000 clones listed, 77% are singletons. V usage is TRBV9 and J usage is TRBJ2-3, with 10 bases that match TRBD2. Sequenced sample: PBMCs. This clonotype was obtained from a woman in her thirties or forties in good health and CMV-seropositive. In DNA, the CDR3 is TGTGCCAGCAGCGCCACGACGCTAGCGGGGGGCACAGATACGCAGTATTTT. It specifies CASSATTLAGGTDTQYF.